The 25 T cell receptor beta chains given below trace back to one sample, sequenced in a study of human CD8 memory T cell subsets. Preparation of the TCR beta libraries relied on UMI-labeled 5' RACE. TCRdb re-called the 5' RACE reads and gives one entry per CDR3 protein, without DNA. The ten top clones account for about 5%, within a sample of under 20,000 distinct CDR3 sequences. The sample consisted of CD8+ T cells from PBMCs. These receptors were taken from a human donor in good health.

The chain employs TRBV4-3 and TRBJ1-4; as DNA is missing, the TRBD1 call by TCRdb cannot be tested. This CDR3 is built from 16 residues. The germline CDR1 and CDR2 sequences are LGHNA and YSLEER. The CDR3 is CASSQETWTGHEKLFF.

The chain couples TRBV2 to TRBJ2-1; TCRdb picks TRBD2, but there is no DNA to check that call. Germline loops: CDR1 SNHLY, CDR2 FYNNEI. This CDR3 contains 15 residues. CDR3 sequence reads: CASSGDSSSYNEQFF.

The rearrangement links TRBV5-6 to TRBJ1-1. CDR3 length equals 13 residues. Germline CDR1 SGHDT, CDR2 YYEEEE. The CDR3: CASSLGGSAEAFF.

This chain links TRBV5-6 with TRBJ2-1; without DNA, the TCRdb call of TRBD2 cannot be checked. The CDR3 covers 15 residues. From germline, CDR1 is SGHDT and CDR2 YYEEEE. The CDR3 loop is CASSFGTSGGDEQFF.

This clonotype is identified as medium-sized from frequency. V is TRBV18 and J is TRBJ2-5. From germline, CDR1 is KGHSH and CDR2 LQKENI. The CDR3 covers 13 residues. CDR3 region: CASSPPQGETQYF.

By frequency, this clonotype registers medium-sized. This sequence joins TRBV28 and TRBJ2-3; TCRdb picks TRBD2, but there is no DNA to check that call. The CDR3 runs to 16 residues. The germline CDR1 and CDR2 sequences are MDHEN and SYDVKM. This CDR3 is CASSRGLARGTDTQYF.

The V call is TRBV5-5, the J call TRBJ2-7; TCRdb's D call, TRBD1, is unchecked because there is no DNA. The CDR3 sequence is 16 residues long. Germline values: CDR1 SGHKS, CDR2 YYEKEE (reference sequence). CDR3 protein: CASTTEGDYAHGEQYF.

V is TRBV7-9 and J is TRBJ2-7; TCRdb's D gene call, TRBD1, goes unchecked for lack of DNA. CDR1 and CDR2 from the germline V gene are SEHNR and FQNEAQ (reference sequence). The CDR3 totals 13 residues. The CDR3 sequence is CASSTYRGREQYF.

According to its frequency, this clonotype is medium-sized. J is TRBJ2-7 and V is TRBV29-1; TCRdb gives TRBD1 as the D gene, but with no DNA this cannot be confirmed. From germline, CDR1 is SQVTM and CDR2 ANQGSEA. This CDR3 has 14 residues. The CDR3: CSVDSGRELDEQYF.

The chain carries TRBV2 and TRBJ1-5. The CDR3 is 15 amino acids. Germline lookup yields CDR1 SNHLY and CDR2 FYNNEI. The CDR3 protein is CASSERGFSNQPQHF.

The genes are TRBV6-6 and TRBJ2-2. The CDR3 contains 17 residues. Germline V CDR1 and CDR2: MNHNY, SVGAGI (reference sequence). The CDR3 reads CASSLLGIGAGTGELFF.

The chain employs TRBV9 and TRBJ2-2; TCRdb gives TRBD2 as the D gene, but with no DNA this cannot be confirmed. The CDR3 has 20 amino acids. Germline V gene data show CDR1 as SGDLS and CDR2 as YYNGEE. The CDR3 protein is CASSVASSGTSGRGTGELFF.

V usage is TRBV7-9 and J usage is TRBJ1-1; no DNA is available, so the TRBD1 call from TCRdb remains unchecked. Germline V gene lookup returns CDR1 SEHNR and CDR2 FQNEAQ (reference sequence). CDR3 size: 14 residues. This CDR3 reads CASSLTGRNTEAFF.

V and J are TRBV11-3 and TRBJ2-3. The V gene's germline CDR1 is SGHNT and CDR2 YENEEA. This CDR3 contains 13 residues. This chain's CDR3 is CASSSAVTDTQYF.

This sequence joins TRBV20-1 and TRBJ2-5; TCRdb's assignment of TRBD1 cannot be checked, as there is no DNA. Germline V gene lookup returns CDR1 DFQATT and CDR2 SNEGSKA (reference sequence). CDR3 length: 14 amino acids. The CDR3 loop is CSARGRDNQETQYF.

This rearrangement joins TRBV29-1 to TRBJ2-3; TCRdb gives TRBD2 as the D gene, but with no DNA this cannot be confirmed. Germline loops: CDR1 SQVTM, CDR2 ANQGSEA. The CDR3 sequence is 15 residues long. This CDR3 reads CSVATSGRAGDTQYF.

The chain employs TRBV7-9 and TRBJ2-7. CDR3 length: 13 residues. The germline gives CDR1 SEHNR, CDR2 FQNEAQ (reference sequence). Here the CDR3 reads CASSSDDLYEQYF.

The rearrangement joins TRBV4-2 to TRBJ2-5. Germline V gene lookup returns CDR1 LGHNA and CDR2 YNFKEQ. The CDR3 has 14 residues. CDR3 sequence: CASSQALPKETQYF.

V usage is TRBV29-1 and J usage is TRBJ2-2; the TCRdb D gene call, TRBD1, has no DNA to confirm it. This CDR3 has 14 amino acids. The germline CDR1 and CDR2 sequences are SQVTM and ANQGSEA. The CDR3 is CSFRPRGLTGELFF.

The chain employs TRBV4-2 and TRBJ1-6; as DNA is missing, the TRBD1 call by TCRdb cannot be tested. Germline assignment: CDR1 LGHNA and CDR2 YNFKEQ. The CDR3 runs to 16 residues. CDR3 in amino acids: CASSQGQGDYNSPLHF.

The gene calls are TRBV5-1 and TRBJ2-1; TCRdb picks TRBD1, but there is no DNA to check that call. The CDR3 runs to 16 residues. Germline assignment: CDR1 SGHRS and CDR2 YFSETQ. CDR3 residues: CASSSMGQSSYNEQFF.

Considering frequency, this clonotype is medium-sized. The chain has TRBV14 and TRBJ1-2; with no DNA, the TCRdb D assignment of TRBD1 cannot be verified. Per the germline V gene, CDR1 is SGHDN and CDR2 is FVKESK. The CDR3 is made up of 16 amino acids. The CDR3 here is CASSQYTGDANYGYTF.

CDR3 loop: CASSSGTENEKLFF. V usage is TRBV5-1 and J usage is TRBJ1-4; with no DNA, the TCRdb D assignment of TRBD1 cannot be verified. The CDR3 extends over 14 amino acids. Germline assignment: CDR1 SGHRS and CDR2 YFSETQ.

The rearrangement links TRBV12-3 or TRBV12-4 to TRBJ1-1. The CDR3 consists of 15 residues. CDR3 loop: CASSSDKTVNTEAFF.

The rearrangement joins TRBV7-3 to TRBJ1-5. There are 13 residues in the CDR3. Germline CDR1 reads SGHTA; CDR2 reads FQGTGA. The CDR3 loop reads CASSLTSNQPQHF.